Shown below are 5 T cell receptor beta chains from a single sample sequenced in a study of blood T cell repertoires in COVID-19. The repertoire was sequenced with immunoSEQ multiplex PCR; TCRdb's copy has only in-frame clones and lacks some. The table includes roughly 400,000 clones, 70% to 90% detected once. The sample consisted of PBMCs or T cells enriched from blood (not recorded which). Receptor source: a woman aged 18 to 35 who had been exposed to COVID-19.

The rearrangement uses TRBV18 and TRBJ1-1, with unresolved D. The CDR3 consists of 12 residues. Per germline, CDR1 KGHSH and CDR2 LQKENI. Trimming stripped 3 bases from V and 1 base from J, with 3 bases between. The CDR3 sequence is CASSPRNTEAFF. For the CDR3, the DNA is TGTGCCAGCTCACCGAGGAACACTGAAGCTTTCTTT.

The chain has TRBV9 and TRBJ2-1; 11 bases are a match to TRBD2. CDR1 and CDR2 (germline): SGDLS, YYNGEE. With V trimmed by 2 bases and J by 7 bases, 5 bases remained unmatched. The CDR3 extends over 15 amino acids. CDR3 protein: CASSVSGGAGNEQFF. The CDR3 DNA sequence: TGTGCCAGCAGCGTTAGCGGGGGGGCCGGAAATGAGCAGTTCTTC.

The chain joins TRBV28 to TRBJ1-4; D is undetermined. Looked up from germline, CDR1 is MDHEN and CDR2 is SYDVKM. V gave up 7 bases and J gave up 0 bases, with 9 bases separating them. There are 14 residues in the CDR3. CDR3 residues: CASTTVATNEKLFF. The CDR3 nucleotides are TGTGCCAGCACAACAGTTGCAACTAATGAAAAACTGTTTTTT.

The rearrangement joins TRBV7-2 to TRBJ1-5; D remains ambiguous. CDR1 and CDR2 (germline): SGHTA, FQGNSA. V was shortened by 1 base and J by 2 bases, with 12 bases between the two germline ends. This CDR3 region has 16 residues. CDR3 coding DNA: TGTGCCAGCAGCTTAGTTCGCTTATCGGGCAATCAGCCCCAGCATTTT. Translation: CASSLVRLSGNQPQHF. The full variable domain, its missing parts supplied by reference TRBV7-2 and TRBJ1-5, is GAGVSQSPSNKVTEKGKDVELRCDPISGHTALYWYRQSLGQGLEFLIYFQGNSAPDKSGLPSDRFSAERTGGSVSTLTIQRTQQEDSAVYLCASSLVRLSGNQPQHFGDGTRLSIL.

The J gene is TRBJ2-2, the V gene TRBV14; no firm D call. The CDR3 covers 15 residues. Germline V CDR1 and CDR2: SGHDN, FVKESK. V was pared by 4 bases and J by 6 bases, with 15 bases between. The CDR3 is CASSRVDWISGELFF. The DNA for the CDR3 is TGTGCCAGCAGCCGAGTTGACTGGATATCCGGGGAGCTGTTTTTT.